This T cell receptor beta chain was identified in a study of CD8+ T cells in alopecia areata. Study overall: Severity scores in treated patients reflected the percentage of scalp affected.

Points on this clone: Its antigen remains unidentified.

Findings and caveats of the study: Sequencing of scalp tissue also captures the resident alphabeta T cells of normal skin.

Treatment given: oral pan-JAK inhibitor, 5-10 mg twice daily. Germline trimming cut 3 bases from V and 4 bases from J; bases unmatched to any gene: 7. Looked up from germline, CDR1 is SGDLS and CDR2 is YYNGEE. This CDR3 region has 15 residues. Sequencing used cDNA as its template, made by extracting RNA and reverse transcribing it. Some clones are missing from TCRdb's copy, which holds only in-frame ones; the method was immunoSEQ multiplex PCR. Among 190,000 or so clones listed, around three fifths were seen once. The chain is built from TRBV9 and TRBJ1-2; 9 bases line up with TRBD1. This sequence was found in a human donor with alopecia areata. The input for sequencing was CD8+ T cells sorted from blood, taken at week 24, from a patient treated with tofacitinib. As DNA, the CDR3 is TGTGCCAGCAGCGCGAGGACAGGGGAGGGCTATGGCTACACCTTC. It translates to CASSARTGEGYGYTF.